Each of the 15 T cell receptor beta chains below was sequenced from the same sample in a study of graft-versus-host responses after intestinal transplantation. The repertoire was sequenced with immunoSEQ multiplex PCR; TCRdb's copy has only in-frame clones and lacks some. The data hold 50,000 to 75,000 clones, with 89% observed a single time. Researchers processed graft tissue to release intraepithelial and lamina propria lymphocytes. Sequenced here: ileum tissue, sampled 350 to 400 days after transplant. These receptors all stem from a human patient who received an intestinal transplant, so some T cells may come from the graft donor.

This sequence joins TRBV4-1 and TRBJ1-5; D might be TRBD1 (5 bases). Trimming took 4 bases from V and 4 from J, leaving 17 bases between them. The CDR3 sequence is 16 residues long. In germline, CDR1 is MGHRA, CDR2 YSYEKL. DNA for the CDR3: TGCGCCAGCAGCCCCAGGTCAGGGAAGGCGAATCAGCCCCAGCATTTT. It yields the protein CASSPRSGKANQPQHF.

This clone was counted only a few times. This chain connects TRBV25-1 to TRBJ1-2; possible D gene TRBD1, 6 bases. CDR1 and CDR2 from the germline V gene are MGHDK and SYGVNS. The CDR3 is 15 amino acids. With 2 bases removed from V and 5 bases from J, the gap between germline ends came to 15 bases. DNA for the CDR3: TGTGCCAGCAGTGAAACCGGGGGCGGAAATTATGGCTACACCTTC. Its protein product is CASSETGGGNYGYTF.

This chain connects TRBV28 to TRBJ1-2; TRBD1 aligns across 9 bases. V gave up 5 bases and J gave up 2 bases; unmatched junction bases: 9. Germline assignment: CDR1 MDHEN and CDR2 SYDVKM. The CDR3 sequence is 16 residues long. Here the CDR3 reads CASSPPGQGSNYGYTF. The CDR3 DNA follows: TGTGCCAGCAGTCCACCGGGACAGGGAAGCAACTATGGCTACACCTTC.

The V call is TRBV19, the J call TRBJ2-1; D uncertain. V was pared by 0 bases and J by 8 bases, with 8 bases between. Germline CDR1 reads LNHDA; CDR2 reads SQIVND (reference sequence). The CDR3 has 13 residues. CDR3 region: CASSIDDGDEQFF. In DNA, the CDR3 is TGTGCCAGTAGTATAGATGACGGCGATGAGCAGTTCTTC.

CDR3 nucleotide sequence: TGCGCCAGCAGCCGCAGGGGGGGGAAGGGTTTTTACGAGCAGTACTTC. As protein: CASSRRGGKGFYEQYF. The chain couples TRBV4-1 to TRBJ2-7; either TRBD1 or TRBD2 may supply D (7 bases each). From germline, CDR1 is MGHRA and CDR2 YSYEKL. This CDR3 has 16 amino acids. The V and J ends lost 4 bases and 4 bases respectively, with 20 bases between them.

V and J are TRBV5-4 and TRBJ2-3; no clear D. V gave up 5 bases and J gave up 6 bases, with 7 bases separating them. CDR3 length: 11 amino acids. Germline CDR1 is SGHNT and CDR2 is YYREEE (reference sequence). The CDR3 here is CASRLGDTQYF. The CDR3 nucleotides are TGTGCCAGCAGGCTAGGGGATACGCAGTATTTT.

The CDR3 protein is CASSVQGVTDTQYF. CDR3 nucleotides: TGTGCCAGCAGCGTCCAGGGGGTCACAGATACGCAGTATTTT. This chain uses TRBV9 with TRBJ2-3; the match to TRBD1 covers 7 bases. The length of the CDR3 is 14 residues. Germline V gene data show CDR1 as SGDLS and CDR2 as YYNGEE. J lost 2 bases, V lost 2 bases, and 2 bases had no gene match.

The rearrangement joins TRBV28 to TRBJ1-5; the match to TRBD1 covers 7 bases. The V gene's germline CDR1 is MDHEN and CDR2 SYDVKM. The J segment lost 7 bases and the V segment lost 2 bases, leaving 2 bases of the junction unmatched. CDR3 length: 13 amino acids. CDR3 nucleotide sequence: TGTGCCAGCAGTTTAACAGGGGACCAGCCCCAGCATTTT. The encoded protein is CASSLTGDQPQHF.

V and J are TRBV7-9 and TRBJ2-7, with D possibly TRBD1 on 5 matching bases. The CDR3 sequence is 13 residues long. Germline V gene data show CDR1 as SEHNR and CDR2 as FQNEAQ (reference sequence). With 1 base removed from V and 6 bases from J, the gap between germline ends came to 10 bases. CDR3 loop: CASSLVGAPEQYF. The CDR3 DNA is TGTGCCAGCAGCTTAGTAGGGGCCCCCGAGCAGTACTTC.

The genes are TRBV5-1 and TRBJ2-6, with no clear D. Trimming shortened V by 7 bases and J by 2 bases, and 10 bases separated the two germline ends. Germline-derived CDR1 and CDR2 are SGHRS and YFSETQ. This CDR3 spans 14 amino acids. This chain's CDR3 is CASDNHPGANVLTF. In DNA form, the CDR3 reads TGCGCCAGCGACAACCATCCTGGGGCCAACGTCCTGACTTTC.

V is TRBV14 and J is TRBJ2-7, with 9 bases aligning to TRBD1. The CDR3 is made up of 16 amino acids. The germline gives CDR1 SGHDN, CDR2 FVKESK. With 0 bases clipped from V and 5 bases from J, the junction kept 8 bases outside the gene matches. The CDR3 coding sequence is TGTGCCAGCAGCCAAGAGGGATGGACAGGGGCCGACGAGCAGTACTTC. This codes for CASSQEGWTGADEQYF. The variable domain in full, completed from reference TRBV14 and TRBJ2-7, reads EAGVTQFPSHSVIEKGQTVTLRCDPISGHDNLYWYRRVMGKEIKFLLHFVKESKQDESGMPNNRFLAERTGGTYSTLKVQPAELEDSGVYFCASSQEGWTGADEQYFGPGTRLTVT.

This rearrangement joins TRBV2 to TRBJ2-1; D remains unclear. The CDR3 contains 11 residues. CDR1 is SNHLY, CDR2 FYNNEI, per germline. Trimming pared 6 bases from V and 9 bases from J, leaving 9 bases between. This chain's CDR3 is CASSIEGEQFF. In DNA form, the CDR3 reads TGTGCCAGCAGCATAGAAGGTGAGCAGTTCTTC.

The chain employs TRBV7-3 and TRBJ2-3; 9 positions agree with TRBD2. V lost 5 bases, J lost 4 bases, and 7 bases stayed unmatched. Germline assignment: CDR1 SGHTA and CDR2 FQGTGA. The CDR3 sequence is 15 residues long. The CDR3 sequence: CASSRVAGEADTQYF. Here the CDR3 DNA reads TGTGCCAGCAGCCGGGTAGCGGGAGAGGCAGATACGCAGTATTTT.

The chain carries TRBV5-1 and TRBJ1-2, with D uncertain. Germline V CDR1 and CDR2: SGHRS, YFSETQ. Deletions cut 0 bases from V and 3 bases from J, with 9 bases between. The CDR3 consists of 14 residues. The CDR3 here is CASSLAMGYYGYTF. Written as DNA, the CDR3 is TGCGCCAGCAGCTTGGCTATGGGATACTATGGCTACACCTTC.

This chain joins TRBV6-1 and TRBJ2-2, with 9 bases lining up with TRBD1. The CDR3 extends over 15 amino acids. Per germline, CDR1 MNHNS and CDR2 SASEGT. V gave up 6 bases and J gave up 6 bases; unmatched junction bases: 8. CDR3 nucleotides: TGTGCCAGCAGAACCGGGACAGGGATCGCCGGGGAGCTGTTTTTT. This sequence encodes CASRTGTGIAGELFF.